This TCR beta chain is drawn from a study of Graves' ophthalmopathy and Graves' hyperthyroidism. Study observations and caveats: Blood also carried most expanded thyroid clonotypes exceeding 0.001 frequency.

RNA transcripts yielded amplified TCR beta CDR3 regions. Following a first-round RT-PCR that used HTBI primers, a second-round multiplex PCR was carried out. TCRdb processed the multiplex PCR reads anew with MiXCR; each CDR3 protein has one entry. The table lists 200,000 to 250,000 distinct CDR3 sequences, 20% to 25% of them singletons. The table lists this clonotype with a few counts. What it binds is not known. The CDR3 covers 13 residues. Looked up from germline, CDR1 is SGHTA and CDR2 is FQGNSA. V lost 1 base and J lost 7, with 10 bases in between. It was from more than 9 ml of fresh peripheral blood that the PBMCs came.

The sequence derives from a woman aged 45-60 years with Graves' ophthalmopathy. Sequencing input: peripheral blood. J is TRBJ2-5 and V is TRBV7-2; no clear D gene. CDR3 residues: CASSLGNRLTQYF. In DNA, the CDR3 is TGTGCCAGCAGCTTAGGGAACCGGTTGACCCAGTACTTC.